One sample yielded the 16 T cell receptor beta chains listed below, sequenced in a study of control samples from healthy donors and cancer patients. Some clones are missing from TCRdb's copy, which holds only in-frame ones; the method was immunoSEQ multiplex PCR. In the table there are 50,000 to 75,000 clones, around 85% of which are singletons. The sample was blood. Receptor source: a man in his forties in good health.

This chain connects TRBV7-3 to TRBJ2-2; D could derive from TRBD1 or TRBD2 (5 bases each). The V end lost 5 bases, the J end lost 1 base, and 8 bases lay between the germline ends. The CDR3 is made up of 14 amino acids. Germline CDR1 SGHTA, CDR2 FQGTGA. This CDR3 is CASSGTWNTGELFF. The CDR3 DNA is TGTGCCAGCAGCGGGACGTGGAACACCGGGGAGCTGTTTTTT.

The chain carries TRBV11-3 and TRBJ2-5, with D maybe TRBD2 (6 bases). The germline V and J ends were trimmed by 2 bases and 9 bases, with 13 bases remaining between them. In germline, CDR1 is SGHNT, CDR2 YENEEA. This CDR3 is built from 13 residues. CDR3 coding DNA: TGTGCCAGCAGCTTATTGTTGGGAGGCCCCCAGTACTTC. It is translated as CASSLLLGGPQYF.

This chain joins TRBV6-6 and TRBJ2-7; perhaps D is TRBD1 or TRBD2 (5 bases each). The CDR3 spans 14 residues. With 5 bases removed from V and 4 bases from J, the gap between germline ends came to 15 bases. Germline lookup yields CDR1 MNHNY and CDR2 SVGAGI (reference sequence). The CDR3 is CASSPRGDGYEQYF. The CDR3 DNA follows: TGTGCCAGCAGTCCCCGAGGGGACGGGTACGAGCAGTACTTC.

This clone was counted between two and nine times. This chain joins TRBV6-1 and TRBJ1-1; 11 bases are shared with TRBD1. Trimming took 4 bases from V and 3 from J; bases not matched to a gene: 7. The CDR3 consists of 16 residues. The germline gives CDR1 MNHNS, CDR2 SASEGT. The CDR3 DNA reads TGTGCCAGCAGTGTTAGGGACAGGGGGTACGACACTGAAGCTTTCTTT. The encoded protein is CASSVRDRGYDTEAFF.

The chain uses TRBV6-6 and TRBJ2-1, with D possibly TRBD2 on 6 matching bases. This CDR3 is built from 15 residues. The V gene lost 6 bases and the J gene lost 0 bases, with 12 bases spanning the gap. Germline CDR1 and CDR2: MNHNY and SVGAGI (reference sequence). CDR3 amino acids: CASRAGTASYNEQFF. CDR3 nucleotides: TGTGCCAGCAGAGCCGGGACTGCCTCCTACAATGAGCAGTTCTTC.

As concerns this clone: The junction and the germline gene differ at one end; a read error may be behind it. The chain carries TRBV7-9 and TRBJ1-2, with D perhaps TRBD1 (5 bases). CDR1 and CDR2 (germline): SEHNR, FQNEAQ (reference sequence). The CDR3 consists of 11 residues. The CDR3 DNA reads as TGTGCCAGCAGCTTAGAAACACAGGAATATTTC. Its protein product is CASSLETQEYF.

The J gene is TRBJ1-6, the V gene TRBV5-6; TRBD1 might be the D (6 bases). Deletions cut 4 bases from V and 5 bases from J, with 16 bases between. CDR1 is SGHDT and CDR2 is YYEEEE in the germline V gene. There are 16 residues in the CDR3. The CDR3 nucleotides are TGTGCCAGCAGCCATTCTTTAAAGGGGGATAATTCACCCCTCCACTTT. It codes for CASSHSLKGDNSPLHF.

V gene TRBV7-3 combines with J gene TRBJ1-4, with 8 positions matching TRBD1. The CDR3 totals 15 residues. The V segment lost 5 bases and the J segment 1 base; nucleotides outside the gene matches: 3. Germline assignment: CDR1 SGHTA and CDR2 FQGTGA. The CDR3 sequence: CASSRTGGTNEKLFF. The CDR3 DNA reads TGTGCCAGCAGCCGAACAGGGGGAACTAATGAAAAACTGTTTTTT.

This clone was seen a handful of times. The chain links TRBV7-2 to TRBJ2-1; 7 bases line up with TRBD2. J was trimmed by 3 bases and V by 5 bases; bases with no gene match: 4. Germline V CDR1 and CDR2: SGHTA, FQGNSA. This CDR3 region has 14 residues. CDR3 DNA sequence: TGTGCCAGCAGCCCCCGGGACTACTACAATGAGCAGTTCTTC. This codes for CASSPRDYYNEQFF.

This chain uses TRBV7-2 with TRBJ2-3, with unresolved D. Trimming took 7 bases from V and 2 from J, leaving 4 bases between them. Germline V gene sequence: CDR1 SGHTA, CDR2 FQGNSA. The CDR3 runs 11 residues. The CDR3, as DNA: TGTGCCAGCACCTCCACAGATACGCAGTATTTT. Translation gives CASTSTDTQYF.

The chain combines TRBV7-2 with TRBJ2-2; 15 bases fit TRBD2. The CDR3 consists of 17 residues. With V trimmed by 5 bases and J by 5 bases, 6 bases remained unmatched. The germline gives CDR1 SGHTA, CDR2 FQGNSA. CDR3 in amino acids: CASSRTSGGAGTGELFF. CDR3 nucleotides: TGTGCCAGCAGCAGGACTAGCGGGGGGGCCGGAACCGGGGAGCTGTTTTTT.

The chain joins TRBV27 to TRBJ1-2; 8 positions agree with TRBD1. The germline gives CDR1 MNHEY, CDR2 SMNVEV (reference sequence). V lost 4 bases, J lost 8 bases, and 3 bases stayed unmatched. The CDR3 has 12 amino acids. The DNA for the CDR3 is TGTGCCAGCAGTTCAGGGGGCGGGGGCTACACCTTC. Its translation is CASSSGGGGYTF.

V is TRBV11-3 and J is TRBJ1-1; D ambiguous. This CDR3 is built from 13 residues. Between the trimmed V and J ends, which lost 2 bases and 3 bases, there was a span of 7 bases. The germline CDR1 and CDR2 sequences are SGHNT and YENEEA. The CDR3: CASSLFRDTEAFF. Here the CDR3 DNA reads TGTGCCAGCAGCTTATTTCGGGACACTGAAGCTTTCTTT.

The rearrangement uses TRBV5-1 and TRBJ1-4, with TRBD1 matching 7 bases. The germline V gene encodes CDR1 SGHRS and CDR2 YFSETQ. V was clipped by 3 bases and J by 4 bases; unmatched bases: 3. This CDR3 has 14 residues. The DNA for the CDR3 is TGCGCCAGCAGCTCTGACAGGGTTAATGAAAAACTGTTTTTT. It yields the protein CASSSDRVNEKLFF.

This chain links TRBV19 with TRBJ2-3; 12 bases fit TRBD1. Germline CDR1 is LNHDA and CDR2 is SQIVND (reference sequence). The trim removed 3 bases at V and 4 bases at J, leaving 11 bases unmatched. The CDR3 is 18 residues long. In DNA form, the CDR3 reads TGTGCCAGTAGTATCCACCCTCTGGGACAGGGGGCTTCAGATACGCAGTATTTT. It translates to CASSIHPLGQGASDTQYF.

Here the CDR3 DNA reads TGTGCCAGCAGTTTAAGCGGACAGGTGAGGACCACAGATACGCAGTATTTT. Amino acids: CASSLSGQVRTTDTQYF. The rearrangement uses TRBV28 and TRBJ2-3; 7 bases fit TRBD1. This CDR3 contains 17 residues. V lost 2 bases and J lost 2; bases outside the gene matches: 10. Per germline, CDR1 MDHEN and CDR2 SYDVKM.